The rows below give T cell receptor beta chains drawn from one sample of a study of beta chain features in type 1 diabetes. The method was immunoSEQ multiplex PCR; TCRdb's version includes in-frame clones alone and lacks a portion of them. The top ten hold about 0.02% of the sample, which has about 700,000 clones, around an eighth seen once. Sequenced material: naive CD4+ T cells from blood. These receptors originate from a young man with type 1 diabetes. CDR3s include the opening cysteine and the closing phenylalanine or tryptophan. D genes are given only for firm matches. For some rows the clone size is stated as once, few or many, or as a class when expanded; others skip it.

abundance	v_gene	len	d_gene	j_gene	CDR3nt	CDR3aa
-	TRBV9	17	-	TRBJ2-2	TGTGCCAGCAGCGACACCTCCGGGCCCGGGGGCCCCGGGGAGCTGTTTTTT	CASSDTSGPGGPGELFF
-	TRBV12-5	14	TRBD1	TRBJ2-7	TGTGCTAGTGGCCCGGGACAGGGCAAGTACGAGCAGTACTTC	CASGPGQGKYEQYF
-	TRBV15	15	-	TRBJ2-5	TGTGCCACCACCGTAAGCTCAGGGGGGAAAGAGACCCAGTACTTC	CATTVSSGGKETQYF
few	TRBV13	15	TRBD1	TRBJ2-1	TGTGCCAGCAGCTACACTGTAAGGGGGCGGTATGAGCAGTTCTTC	CASSYTVRGRYEQFF
-	TRBV28	13	-	TRBJ1-2	TGTGCCAGCAGCTTAACAGGGAACTATGGCTACACCTTC	CASSLTGNYGYTF
-	TRBV15	13	-	TRBJ2-5	TGTGCCACCAGCCGCCGACTTGGAGAGACCCAGTACTTC	CATSRRLGETQYF
-	TRBV11-3	13	-	TRBJ2-3	TGTGCCAGCAGTTGGATTGGCACAGATACGCAGTATTTT	CASSWIGTDTQYF
few	TRBV6-6	16	-	TRBJ2-5	TGTGCCAGCAGTTACTATGGGACCGGATTAACAGAGACCCAGTACTTC	CASSYYGTGLTETQYF
-	TRBV30	14	-	TRBJ2-7	TGTGCCTGGACCGAGCCCGCAGGGGCCTACGAGCAGTACTTC	CAWTEPAGAYEQYF
few	TRBV29-1	14	TRBD1	TRBJ2-1	TGCAGCGGGGCGACAGGGGGCTCCTACAATGAGCAGTTCTTC	CSGATGGSYNEQFF
-	TRBV7-9	13	-	TRBJ2-1	TGTGCCAGCAGTACAGGGCTACGCAATGAGCAGTTCTTC	CASSTGLRNEQFF
few	TRBV5-1	16	TRBD1	TRBJ2-1	TGCGCCAGCAGACAGGATGCCGGGACAGGCGTCAATGAGCAGTTCTTC	CASRQDAGTGVNEQFF
-	TRBV15	16	-	TRBJ1-2	TGTGCCACCAGCAGAGAAGCAGGGCAGGGATGGTATGGCTACACCTTC	CATSREAGQGWYGYTF
few	TRBV14	14	-	TRBJ2-1	TGTGCCAGCAGCCAAGGGCAGGAATACAATGAGCAGTTCTTC	CASSQGQEYNEQFF
few	TRBV28	15	-	TRBJ2-1	TGTGCCAGCAGTAGCCGGCCCGTCGGGGACAATGAGCAGTTCTTC	CASSSRPVGDNEQFF
-	TRBV19	15	-	TRBJ2-3	TGTGCCAGTAGTATAGATGCGGATAGCACAGATACGCAGTATTTT	CASSIDADSTDTQYF
few	TRBV14	14	-	TRBJ2-3	TGTGCCAGCAGCCAAGTCGGCCTCGCAGATACGCAGTATTTT	CASSQVGLADTQYF
-	TRBV15	14	-	TRBJ2-7	TGTGCCACCAGCAGAGATCTTTTATCGAGCGAGCAGTACTTC	CATSRDLLSSEQYF
-	TRBV5-1	13	TRBD2	TRBJ2-7	TGCGCCAGCAGCTGGGCTAGCGGGGGCGAGCAGTACTTC	CASSWASGGEQYF
few	TRBV5-1	14	-	TRBJ1-1	TGCGCCAGCAGCTTGGGTCCTACGAACACTGAAGCTTTCTTT	CASSLGPTNTEAFF
-	TRBV5-4	12	-	TRBJ2-1	TGTGCCAGCACCTTTGGACGGAATGAGCAGTTCTTC	CASTFGRNEQFF
-	TRBV7-9	14	TRBD1	TRBJ1-1	TGTGCCAGCAGCTCCGGGACAGTGAACACTGAAGCTTTCTTT	CASSSGTVNTEAFF
-	TRBV7-9	14	-	TRBJ2-1	TGTGCCAGCAGCTTAAACCCCAAGGACAATGAGCAGTTCTTC	CASSLNPKDNEQFF
-	TRBV10-1	14	-	TRBJ1-1	TGCGCCAGCAGTGCCTACGGACGGAACACTGAAGCTTTCTTT	CASSAYGRNTEAFF
-	TRBV18	15	-	TRBJ2-1	TGTGCCAGCTCACCCGGACCCAATTTCCACAATGAGCAGTTCTTC	CASSPGPNFHNEQFF
few	TRBV5-6	14	-	TRBJ2-1	TGTGCCAGCAACAGGGTCCCCTCCTACAATGAGCAGTTCTTC	CASNRVPSYNEQFF
-	TRBV28	12	-	TRBJ2-4	TGTGCCAGCACGAGGAGCCTGGACATTCAGTACTTC	CASTRSLDIQYF
-	TRBV7-2	11	-	TRBJ2-5	TGTGCCAGCAGCTTATGGGAGACCCAGTACTTC	CASSLWETQYF
few	TRBV4-1	14	TRBD1	TRBJ2-5	TGCGCCAGCAGCCACCGAGGGGGCCGGGAGACCCAGTACTTC	CASSHRGGRETQYF
-	TRBV7-6	14	-	TRBJ2-3	TGTGCCAGCAGCGTCGGGCCCGACACAGATACGCAGTATTTT	CASSVGPDTDTQYF
few	TRBV10-3	13	-	TRBJ2-7	TGTGCCATCAGTGAGTCGATCCCGACAGATCAGTACTTC	CAISESIPTDQYF
-	TRBV7-9	12	-	TRBJ1-2	TGTGCCAGCAGCCCAAGGGGCCTATTCTACACCTTC	CASSPRGLFYTF
few	TRBV9	15	TRBD1	TRBJ1-1	TGTGCCAGCAGCGTCCGGACAGGGGGGGATGCTGAAGCTTTCTTT	CASSVRTGGDAEAFF
few	TRBV27	18	TRBD2	TRBJ2-2	TGTGCCAGCAGTTCACCGGGACTAGCGGGTCAGAACACCGGGGAGCTGTTTTTT	CASSSPGLAGQNTGELFF
-	TRBV30	17	TRBD1	TRBJ1-6	TGTGCCTGGAGCCTCTCCCGAACAGGGGCAGGTAATTCACCCCTCCACTTT	CAWSLSRTGAGNSPLHF
few	TRBV5-4	14	-	TRBJ1-6	TGTGCCAGCAGCTTGGCCTCTCTCAATTCACCCCTCCACTTT	CASSLASLNSPLHF
-	TRBV7-2	17	-	TRBJ2-4	TGTGCCAGCAGCTCCGTTGCGGGTCTGCTGGCCAAAAACATTCAGTACTTC	CASSSVAGLLAKNIQYF
-	TRBV5-6	11	-	TRBJ1-2	TGTGCCAGCAGCTTGGCCTATGGCTACACCTTC	CASSLAYGYTF
few	TRBV28	14	TRBD1	TRBJ1-6	TGTGCCAGCAGTCCGGGACAGCGTAATTCACCCCTCCACTTT	CASSPGQRNSPLHF
few	TRBV13	15	TRBD2	TRBJ2-1	TGTGCCAGCAGCTTGGCGGGAGGACCGTACAATGAGCAGTTCTTC	CASSLAGGPYNEQFF
few	TRBV23-1	14	-	TRBJ1-1	TGCGCCAGCAGTTTGACAGCCGCTAACACTGAAGCTTTCTTT	CASSLTAANTEAFF
-	TRBV9	13	-	TRBJ1-2	TGTGCCAGCAGCGTAGGGCCACTTTTTGGCTACACCTTC	CASSVGPLFGYTF
few	TRBV30	9	-	TRBJ1-2	TGTGCCTGGGCACCCCCCTACACCTTC	CAWAPPYTF
-	TRBV10-3	12	-	TRBJ2-1	TGTGCCACCCGGACCGACTACAATGAGCAGTTCTTC	CATRTDYNEQFF